This TCR beta chain was recorded in a study of CD8+ T cells in alopecia areata. Across the study: Disease severity was quantified as SALT score of affected scalp area. Study-wide results and limits: The study found tofacitinib significantly decreased scalp clonality and expanded CD8+ clones among the top 100. Possibly as an HLA-related effect, TCR sharing across patients appeared less clear than in mice.

Treatment in this sample: oral pan-JAK inhibitor, 5-10 mg twice daily. In alopecia areata patients, both lesional scalp punch biopsies and peripheral blood were collected. This clone was detected a few times. What it binds is unknown. Sequencing relied on a cDNA template that was reverse transcribed from extracted RNA. Assay used: immunoSEQ multiplex PCR; TCRdb lists only in-frame clones, some missing. The sample holds 110,000 to 150,000 clones, less than 70% seen once. This receptor was obtained from a human donor with alopecia areata. This specimen was CD8+ T cells sorted from blood, taken at week 4, from a patient treated with tofacitinib.

The DNA for the CDR3 is TGTGCCAGCAGCTCAGGGGGCAGCTTGTGGGGCGAGCAGTACTTC. This translates into CASSSGGSLWGEQYF. The genes are TRBV11-2 and TRBJ2-7; 8 bases fit TRBD1. Germline CDR1 and CDR2: SGHAT and FQNNGV. The J segment lost 6 bases and the V segment lost 4 bases, leaving 11 bases of the junction unmatched. CDR3 length: 15 residues.